This record covers a single T cell receptor beta chain. The antigen is unknown. The data were produced by immunoSEQ multiplex PCR, yet TCRdb's version contains in-frame clones alone and is incomplete. The table includes around 2,100,000 clones, about 94% detected once. The sample belongs to a study of shared clonotypes between healthy human individuals. Whole-study results and caveats: Large sequencing depth failed to make sorted-subset sequencing complete, rarefaction showed.

CD8 cells classed as naive were CD45RO-negative and positively selected for CCR7, excluding terminally differentiated effector memory CD45RA+ cells. The sample comprised naive CD8+ T cells sorted from blood. The source is a man aged 18 to 29 in good health.

CDR3 in DNA: TGTGCCAGCAGTTACGCTCAGGAGCCAAGGGGCTACGAGCAGTACTTC. This translates into CASSYAQEPRGYEQYF. The rearrangement links TRBV6-6 to TRBJ2-7, with D perhaps matching TRBD1 (5 bases). Germline CDR1 and CDR2: MNHNY and SVGAGI (reference sequence). The CDR3 runs 16 residues. Trimming removed 2 bases from V and 3 bases from J, with 17 bases in between.